A selection of T cell receptor beta chains follows, all from one sample in a study of cytotoxic CD8 clonotypes in ibrutinib-treated CLL. The protocol was immunoSEQ multiplex PCR, while the TCRdb copy is restricted to in-frame clones and leaves out a portion. The data contain roughly 15,000 clones, 55% to 70% of them singletons. The material was PBMCs, obtained before ibrutinib treatment. All receptors come from a human donor with chronic lymphocytic leukemia. Both conserved end residues are part of each CDR3.

j_gene	v_gene	CDR3aa
TRBJ1-6	TRBV7-9	CASSSGPNSPLHF
TRBJ2-7	TRBV9	CASSPRFQGVNYEQYF
TRBJ1-1	TRBV18	CASSADSDTEAFF
TRBJ2-1	TRBV27	CASSSLGGTYNEQFF
TRBJ2-7	TRBV10-2	CAGGGGPAYEQYF
TRBJ2-7	TRBV7-9	CASSFGQSHEQYF
TRBJ1-4	TRBV27	CASSSQGVNEKLFF
TRBJ2-1	TRBV2	CASSDSDNEQFF
TRBJ1-6	TRBV19	CASSRQVADSSPLHF
TRBJ1-1	TRBV5-6	CASLVQSDGIIEAFF
TRBJ1-1	TRBV19	CASSMRGGSRRYKAFF
TRBJ2-4	TRBV11-2	CASSYQGVGGNIQYF
TRBJ2-1	TRBV2	CASTHQGADEQFF
TRBJ2-2	TRBV9	CASRAPNGGSNTGELFF
TRBJ1-4	TRBV5-1	CASSPRGAFEEKLFF
TRBJ2-2	TRBV5-4	CASSSGTATNTGELFF
TRBJ1-3	TRBV5-4	CASSSGGNTIYF
TRBJ1-1	TRBV4-1	CASSQGRQGGTEAFF
TRBJ1-2	TRBV29-1	CSVEQGSNYGYTF
TRBJ1-1	TRBV5-1	CASSGGWLSNTEAFF
TRBJ2-5	TRBV19	CASSIEGWGGVETQYF
TRBJ1-1	TRBV7-9	CASTSVLKSPAEAFF
TRBJ1-5	TRBV5-1	CASSLGGTGGQPQHF
TRBJ2-7	TRBV9	CASSVAGSYEQYF
TRBJ1-6	TRBV11-2	CASSFTGQDNSPLHF
TRBJ1-1	TRBV27	CASSFGLHTEAFF
TRBJ2-7	TRBV5-4	CASSSRDSTYEQYF
TRBJ2-6	TRBV6-9	CASGESRANVLTF
TRBJ1-2	TRBV4-1	CASSQKDLYGYTF
TRBJ2-7	TRBV11-2	CASSLLHLIAGAYEQYF
TRBJ2-3	TRBV27	CASSAGSLSTDTQYF
TRBJ1-3	TRBV7-9	CATRDRGPGNTIYF
TRBJ2-5	TRBV5-1	CASSADRGRETQYF
TRBJ1-1	TRBV19	CASTYWGNTEAFF
TRBJ1-2	TRBV5-1	CASSLVAREVYGYTF
TRBJ1-3	TRBV5-1	CASSLEAGSGNTIYF
TRBJ1-1	TRBV11-2	CASSSQPGQVMNTEAFF
TRBJ1-2	TRBV18	CASSPPGRQGPIGYTF
TRBJ1-4	TRBV5-6	CASSFGQATNEKLFF